A single T cell receptor beta chain is shown here with its context. The antigen remains undetermined. Germline CDR1 and CDR2: SEHNR and FQNEAQ (reference sequence). The CDR3 runs 14 residues. V lost 7 bases and J lost 1; bases outside the gene matches: 3. The PCR was carried out with 60 Vbeta primers and 13 Jbeta primers. Per the study methods: Later analysis identified some 88 million unique TCR beta chains, roughly 11 million shared. Profiling relied on immunoSEQ multiplex PCR, and the TCRdb table lists in-frame clones only, not all of them. V and J calls plus clone size are reproduced from that table; the DNA served to infer D and trimming. This listing includes 53,000 or so clones. The data are from a study of cytomegalovirus exposure and HLA in healthy donors. Study-wide points: For most subjects, TCR beta sequences were reported to predict HLA-A and HLA-B alleles with accuracy.

Material for sequencing was PBMCs. The chain joins TRBV7-9 to TRBJ2-2; 7 nucleotides agree with TRBD2. The sequence came from a man between 18 and 35 years old in good health and CMV-seropositive. The CDR3: CASKTGGNTGELFF. Written as DNA, the CDR3 is TGTGCCAGCAAAACGGGGGGGAACACCGGGGAGCTGTTTTTT. The whole variable domain, filled in from reference TRBV7-9 and TRBJ2-2, reads DTGVSQNPRHKITKRGQNVTFRCDPISEHNRLYWYRQTLGQGPEFLTYFQNEAQLEKSRLLSDRFSAERPKGSFSTLEIQRTEQGDSAMYLCASKTGGNTGELFFGEGSRLTVL.